This passage covers 17 T cell receptor beta chains from one sample sequenced in a study of cytomegalovirus exposure and HLA in healthy donors. The PCR employed 60 Vbeta primers together with 13 Jbeta primers. TCRdb's copy holds only in-frame clones and misses some; the assay was immunoSEQ multiplex PCR. The sample holds approximately 110,000 clones; 79% are singletons and the top ten take around 3%. The sequenced material came from PBMCs. All receptors derive from a woman in her thirties or forties in good health and CMV-seronegative.

This chain joins TRBV10-1 and TRBJ2-7, with TRBD1 matching over 10 bases. The germline V gene has CDR1 WNHNN and CDR2 SYGVQD (reference sequence). The CDR3 loop spans 12 amino acids. V was clipped by 4 bases and J by 9 bases; unmatched bases: 3. Written as DNA, the CDR3 is TGCGCCAGCAGTGGAGACAGGGGGCGGCAGTACTTC. Encoded protein: CASSGDRGRQYF.

This clone was observed a few times. The chain links TRBV7-8 to TRBJ1-5; D is possibly TRBD1 (5 bases). The germline gives CDR1 SGHVS, CDR2 FQNEAQ. This CDR3 is built from 14 residues. The V gene lost 1 base and the J gene lost 6 bases, with 10 bases spanning the gap. CDR3 loop: CASSLEAGFQPQHF. CDR3 in DNA: TGTGCCAGCAGCTTAGAGGCAGGGTTTCAGCCCCAGCATTTT.

The chain carries TRBV28 and TRBJ1-2; 10 bases agree with TRBD1. From germline, CDR1 is MDHEN and CDR2 SYDVKM. The V segment lost 4 bases and the J segment 1 base; nucleotides outside the gene matches: 6. There are 16 residues in the CDR3. CDR3: CASSSLRDRGNYGYTF. The CDR3 bases are TGTGCCAGCAGTTCCCTCCGGGACAGGGGTAACTATGGCTACACCTTC.

This clone has just one count. The genes are TRBV28 and TRBJ2-5; unclear D gene. The V end was cut by 5 bases, the J end by 4 bases, with 17 bases between. This CDR3 is 15 amino acids long. Germline V gene data show CDR1 as MDHEN and CDR2 as SYDVKM. The CDR3 DNA sequence: TGTGCCAGCAGTCTCGACAATACTCTTATAGAGACCCAGTACTTC. As protein: CASSLDNTLIETQYF. The full variable domain, completed using reference TRBV28 and TRBJ2-5, is DVKVTQSSRYLVKRTGEKVFLECVQDMDHENMFWYRQDPGLGLRLIYFSYDVKMKEKGDIPEGYSVSREKKERFSLILESASTNQTSMYLCASSLDNTLIETQYFGPGTRLLVL.

The V call is TRBV18, the J call TRBJ2-5, with a possible D match to TRBD1 (7 bases). The end of the DNA fits TRBJ2-7 better, so the J call may be wrong. Per germline, CDR1 KGHSH and CDR2 LQKENI. The length of the CDR3 is 20 residues. CDR3 protein: CASSPTQGGAGRDSPYEQYF. The CDR3 DNA reads TGTGCCAGCTCACCCACCCAGGGGGGCGCAGGAAGGGATAGCCCCTACGAGCAGTACTTC.

The V gene is TRBV7-2, the J gene TRBJ2-7, with 12 bases matching TRBD2. The CDR3 is 14 amino acids. Germline V gives CDR1 SGHTA, CDR2 FQGNSA. Trimming at V came to 6 bases and at J to 6 bases, leaving 6 bases not matched to a gene. CDR3 nucleotide sequence: TGTGCCAGCAGGTCTAGCGGGAGGGCCGTCGAGCAGTACTTC. Protein: CASRSSGRAVEQYF.

This sequence joins TRBV29-1 and TRBJ1-5; the D is unclear. The germline gives CDR1 SQVTM, CDR2 ANQGSEA. V was shortened by 4 bases and J by 5 bases, with 12 bases between the two germline ends. This CDR3 contains 13 residues. The CDR3 here is CSVADTEDQPQHF. The CDR3 bases are TGCAGCGTTGCTGACACGGAGGATCAGCCCCAGCATTTT.

The chain links TRBV14 to TRBJ2-1; D is perhaps TRBD2 (6 bases). The CDR3 consists of 15 residues. Germline CDR1 is SGHDN and CDR2 is FVKESK. V was trimmed by 2 bases and J by 6 bases, leaving 14 bases between them. The CDR3 loop is CASSQLGLAINEQFF. The CDR3 coding sequence is TGTGCCAGCAGCCAACTTGGGCTAGCGATCAATGAGCAGTTCTTC.

The chain carries TRBV7-2 and TRBJ2-1; D is perhaps TRBD1 (6 bases). CDR3 length equals 14 residues. Looked up from germline, CDR1 is SGHTA and CDR2 is FQGNSA. V gave up 4 bases and J gave up 4 bases, with 11 bases separating them. The CDR3 nucleotides read TGTGCCAGCAGCTATGGGGGCCGTTACAATGAGCAGTTCTTC. It is translated as CASSYGGRYNEQFF. The full variable domain, with the rest looked up from reference TRBV7-2 and TRBJ2-1, is GAGVSQSPSNKVTEKGKDVELRCDPISGHTALYWYRQSLGQGLEFLIYFQGNSAPDKSGLPSDRFSAERTGGSVSTLTIQRTQQEDSAVYLCASSYGGRYNEQFFGPGTRLTVL.

The rearrangement uses TRBV5-4 and TRBJ1-2, with 9 bases identical to TRBD1. The CDR3 length is 16 residues. The ends lost 4 bases at V and 1 base at J; junction bases unmatched: 8. CDR1 SGHNT and CDR2 YYREEE come from the germline V gene (reference sequence). This CDR3 reads CASSRPGQGYNYGYTF. Here the CDR3 DNA reads TGTGCCAGCAGCCGACCGGGACAGGGTTATAACTATGGCTACACCTTC. Full variable domain (outside the CDR3, taken from reference TRBV5-4 and TRBJ1-2): ETGVTQSPTHLIKTRGQQVTLRCSSQSGHNTVSWYQQALGQGPQFIFQYYREEENGRGNFPPRFSGLQFPNYSSELNVNALELDDSALYLCASSRPGQGYNYGYTFGSGTRLTVV.

The chain carries TRBV15 and TRBJ2-7, with 9 bases that match TRBD1. The CDR3 is made up of 16 amino acids. From germline, CDR1 is LNHNV and CDR2 YYDKDF (reference sequence). V trimming: 3 bases; J trimming: 5 bases; junction bases outside the gene matches: 11. CDR3 amino acids: CATSRVWGQGGDEQYF. The CDR3, as DNA: TGTGCCACCAGCAGGGTTTGGGGACAGGGCGGCGACGAGCAGTACTTC.

The rearrangement uses TRBV28 and TRBJ2-3; a possible D gene is TRBD2 (5 bases). Germline-derived CDR1 and CDR2 are MDHEN and SYDVKM. This CDR3 contains 11 residues. The ends were cut back, 8 bases at V and 7 bases at J, with 10 bases in the middle. CDR3 bases: TGTGCCAGCCTCTCGGGAAATACGCAGTATTTT. Amino acid sequence: CASLSGNTQYF.

V and J are TRBV30 and TRBJ2-1; 7 bases fit TRBD2. Per the germline V gene, CDR1 is GTSNPN and CDR2 is SVGIG (reference sequence). The length of the CDR3 is 14 residues. Unmatched junction bases numbered 11, after V lost 4 bases and J lost 8 bases. Here the CDR3 reads CAWTPPGGSHEQFF. CDR3 nucleotide sequence: TGTGCCTGGACCCCCCCAGGCGGGAGTCATGAGCAGTTCTTC.

The sample holds a few counts of this clone. This chain uses TRBV27 with TRBJ2-1, with D possibly TRBD1 on 5 matching bases. The CDR3 totals 16 residues. Germline V gene lookup returns CDR1 MNHEY and CDR2 SMNVEV (reference sequence). V shed 0 bases and J shed 8 bases, with 17 bases lying between them. DNA of the CDR3: TGTGCCAGCAGTTTATCCAGGGTCCCCACTGAGGATGAGCAGTTCTTC. This sequence encodes CASSLSRVPTEDEQFF.

This rearrangement joins TRBV5-5 to TRBJ1-4; TRBD1 agrees at 7 bases. Germline trimming cut 3 bases from V and 7 bases from J; bases unmatched to any gene: 9. CDR3 size: 15 residues. The germline CDR1 and CDR2 sequences are SGHKS and YYEKEE (reference sequence). As DNA, the CDR3 is TGTGCCAGCAGCTCATTAAGGGGGCGCGGTGAAAAACTGTTTTTT. Its translation: CASSSLRGRGEKLFF.

The chain employs TRBV6-5 and TRBJ1-2; D is possibly TRBD1 (5 bases). Per germline, CDR1 MNHEY and CDR2 SVGAGI. The length of the CDR3 is 14 residues. Trimming pared 2 bases from V and 4 bases from J, leaving 11 bases between. The CDR3 DNA reads TGTGCCAGCAGTTACGGGGGACTGACCTATGGCTACACCTTC. This gives the protein CASSYGGLTYGYTF.

The rearrangement joins TRBV2 to TRBJ2-5, with 7 bases matching TRBD1. CDR3 length equals 15 residues. The junction had 6 bases not matched to a gene; V was cut back by 0 bases and J by 5 bases. Germline values: CDR1 SNHLY, CDR2 FYNNEI. The CDR3 spells CASSEARQGWETQYF. The CDR3, as DNA: TGTGCCAGCAGTGAAGCGCGACAGGGCTGGGAGACCCAGTACTTC.